This T cell receptor beta chain stems from a study of breast tumors, draining lymph nodes, adjacent tissues. Axillary draining lymph nodes of breast cancer patients supplied the node samples. Whole-study results and caveats: Most tumor T cells seemingly derive from lymph node, then expand in tumor. Tumor TCR diversity was below lymph nodes but above nontumor tissue. Data only fit, rather than demonstrated, lymph node origin of most tumor T cells.

Each CDR3 protein gets one entry after TCRdb re-called the multiplex PCR reads with MiXCR. The repertoire holds some 140,000 distinct CDR3 sequences, with about 22% as singletons. This clonotype was counted ten times or more. Antigen: not known. V shed 4 bases, J shed 2 bases, and the junction held 3 bases outside the gene matches. In germline, CDR1 is WSHSY, CDR2 SAAADI. There are 15 residues in the CDR3. The sample was axillary lymph node tissue. This TCR came from a female donor with breast cancer. Some clones in this sample may be carry-over from other donors' samples. The chain is built from TRBV10-2 and TRBJ2-2; 8 positions agree with TRBD2. The CDR3 coding sequence is TGCGCCAGCAGTGGAGCGGGAGTTAACACCGGGGAGCTGTTTTTT. It encodes CASSGAGVNTGELFF.